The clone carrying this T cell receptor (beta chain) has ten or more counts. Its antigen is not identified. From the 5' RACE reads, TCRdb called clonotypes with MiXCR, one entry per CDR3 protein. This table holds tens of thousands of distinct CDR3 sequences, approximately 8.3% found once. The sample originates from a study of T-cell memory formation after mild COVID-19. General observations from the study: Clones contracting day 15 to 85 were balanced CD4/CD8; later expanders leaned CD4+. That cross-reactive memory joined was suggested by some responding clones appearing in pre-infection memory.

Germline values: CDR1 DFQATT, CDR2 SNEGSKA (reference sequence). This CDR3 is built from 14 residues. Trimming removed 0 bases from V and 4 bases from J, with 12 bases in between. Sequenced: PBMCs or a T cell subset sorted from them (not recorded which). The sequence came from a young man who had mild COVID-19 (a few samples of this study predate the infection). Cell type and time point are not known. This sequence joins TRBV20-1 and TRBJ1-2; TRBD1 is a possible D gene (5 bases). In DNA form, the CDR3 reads TGCAGTGCTAGAGAGAGGGGCAGCCTCTATGGCTACACCTTC. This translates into CSARERGSLYGYTF.